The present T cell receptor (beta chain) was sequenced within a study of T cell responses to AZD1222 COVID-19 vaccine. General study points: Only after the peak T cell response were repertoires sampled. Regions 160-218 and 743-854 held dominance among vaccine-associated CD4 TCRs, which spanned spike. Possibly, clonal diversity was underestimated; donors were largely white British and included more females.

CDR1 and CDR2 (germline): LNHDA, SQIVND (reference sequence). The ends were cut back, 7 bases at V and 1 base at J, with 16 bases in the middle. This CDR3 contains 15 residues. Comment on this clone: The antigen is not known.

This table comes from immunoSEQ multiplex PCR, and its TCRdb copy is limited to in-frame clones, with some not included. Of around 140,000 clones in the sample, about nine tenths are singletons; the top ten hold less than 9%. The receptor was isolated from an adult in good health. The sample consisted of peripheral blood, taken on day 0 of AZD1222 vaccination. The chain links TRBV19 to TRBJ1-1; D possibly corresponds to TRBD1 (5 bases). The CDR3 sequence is CASIDQGGSNTEAFF. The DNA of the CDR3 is TGTGCCAGTATCGACCAGGGCGGGTCGAACACTGAAGCTTTCTTT. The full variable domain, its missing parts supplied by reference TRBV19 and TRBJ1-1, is DGGITQSPKYLFRKEGQNVTLSCEQNLNHDAMYWYRQDPGQGLRLIYYSQIVNDFQKGDIAEGYSVSREKKESFPLTVTSAQKNPTAFYLCASIDQGGSNTEAFFGQGTRLTVV.